A selection of T cell receptor beta chains follows, all from one sample in a study of response to subunit inactivated influenza vaccine. TCRdb fed the RT-PCR reads into MiXCR, producing one record per CDR3 protein. Among over 650,000 distinct CDR3 sequences listed, about 18% were seen once. Material: PBMCs from blood, obtained roughly 5 days after vaccination. The receptor source for this set is a man aged 50-60 years who received an inactivated influenza vaccine. Each CDR3 is given with its conserved first and last residue. D genes are given only for firm matches. A clone size is listed for some rows: how often the clone was seen (once, few, many), or a class if it is expanded.

TRBD1	16	TRBJ2-2	TRBV11-2	few	TGTGCCAGCAGCTCGGGACAGGGGTATATCGGCGGGGAGCTGTTTTTT	CASSSGQGYIGGELFF
TRBD1	13	TRBJ1-2	TRBV6-1	few	TGTGCCAGCAGGGACAACAGGGGACATGGCTACACCTTC	CASRDNRGHGYTF
TRBD1	13	TRBJ1-2	TRBV24-1	.	TGTGCCACCAGTGACCGGGACAGCTATGGCTACACCTTC	CATSDRDSYGYTF
TRBD1	15	TRBJ2-7	TRBV23-1	.	TGCGCCAGCAGTCAGCTGACAGGGGGTAGAGGCGAGCAGTACTTC	CASSQLTGGRGEQYF
.	15	TRBJ1-5	TRBV7-8	few	TGTGCCAGCAGCTTAGTACCGGGGGCGCCTCAGCCCCAGCATTTT	CASSLVPGAPQPQHF
.	13	TRBJ2-5	TRBV7-2	few	TGTGCCAGCAGCTTAACGGCGGAGGAGACCCAGTACTTC	CASSLTAEETQYF
TRBD2	12	TRBJ2-1	TRBV19	.	TGTGCCAGTAGCTGGCGGGGGAATGAGCAGTTCTTC	CASSWRGNEQFF
.	13	TRBJ2-7	TRBV4-1	few	TGCGCCAGCAGCCCTAATCCGGTGCTTGAGCAGTACTTC	CASSPNPVLEQYF
TRBD2	15	TRBJ2-7	TRBV11-2	.	TGTGCCAGCAGCTTATGGGCGGGGGGCTTGTACGAGCAGTACTTC	CASSLWAGGLYEQYF
TRBD1	14	TRBJ2-7	TRBV18	few	TGTGCCAGCTCACATGGACAGGGACTGCGCGAGCAGTACTTC	CASSHGQGLREQYF
.	11	TRBJ2-2	TRBV6-1	many	TGTGCCAGCAGTTCGGCCGGGGAGCTGTTTTTT	CASSSAGELFF
.	14	TRBJ2-3	TRBV15	few	TGTGCCACCAGCGACGGGAGTCAGGCAGATACGCAGTATTTT	CATSDGSQADTQYF
.	15	TRBJ2-1	TRBV6-5	.	TGTGCCAGCAGTTTAGGGTTACAGTTATACAATGAGCAGTTCTTC	CASSLGLQLYNEQFF
.	14	TRBJ2-7	TRBV6-5	many	TGTGCCAGCAGTTACAAGGGGCCTGCCTACGAGCAGTACTTC	CASSYKGPAYEQYF
TRBD1	15	TRBJ1-1	TRBV6-7	few	TGTGCCCGAGGCGGGACAGGGAGTGGTGGGACTGAAGCTTTCTTT	CARGGTGSGGTEAFF
TRBD2	15	TRBJ2-5	TRBV27	.	TGTGCCAGCAGTTTTCTAGCGGGGGCCGGGGAGACCCAGTACTTC	CASSFLAGAGETQYF
.	16	TRBJ2-5	TRBV25-1	.	TGTGCCAGCAGTGGGGGGGTGCTCAGGTACCAAGAGACCCAGTACTTC	CASSGGVLRYQETQYF
TRBD2	18	TRBJ2-7	TRBV5-1	few	TGCGCCAGCAGCTTGGAGGCTAGCGGGGGAAGGGGTTCCTACGAGCAGTACTTC	CASSLEASGGRGSYEQYF
TRBD1	17	TRBJ1-1	TRBV9	.	TGTGCCAGCAGCGTAGGGGCAGGGGGCGGGAGTAGCACTGAAGCTTTCTTT	CASSVGAGGGSSTEAFF
.	15	TRBJ1-1	TRBV18	few	TGTGCCAGCTCACTTGGATTAGGGACCTTAAGGGAAGCTTTCTTT	CASSLGLGTLREAFF
.	13	TRBJ2-7	TRBV10-3	few	TGTGCCATCAGTGACATACAGCCGGCGGAGCAGTACTTC	CAISDIQPAEQYF
.	14	TRBJ2-5	TRBV12-3/TRBV12-4	few	TGTGCCAGCAGTTACAGGAAGGTCGACGAGACCCAGTACTTC	CASSYRKVDETQYF
TRBD1	12	TRBJ2-5	TRBV29-1	few	TGCAGCATCTCAGACAGGGGGGGGACCCAGTACTTC	CSISDRGGTQYF
TRBD1	14	TRBJ2-6	TRBV29-1	few	TGCAGCGTTCTCAGGGGGCAGGGGGCCAACGTCCTGACTTTC	CSVLRGQGANVLTF
.	13	TRBJ2-1	TRBV12-3/TRBV12-4	few	TGTGCCAGCAGTTCCCTACTCCACAATGAGCAGTTCTTC	CASSSLLHNEQFF
TRBD1	18	TRBJ2-1	TRBV12-3/TRBV12-4	few	TGTGCCAGCAGGGGGGTGGGACAGGCAATAGGGTCCTACAATGAGCAGTTCTTC	CASRGVGQAIGSYNEQFF
.	16	TRBJ1-2	TRBV15	.	TGTGCCACCAGCAGAGATAGGTTATCAGGAAACTATGGCTACACCTTC	CATSRDRLSGNYGYTF
.	11	TRBJ1-5	TRBV20-1	few	TGCAGTGCTAGAGAGGCGCAGGCCCAGCATTTT	CSAREAQAQHF
TRBD1	15	TRBJ2-7	TRBV5-5	few	TGTGCCAGCAGCCCCACGGGACAGGGGGCGACTGGGCAGTACTTC	CASSPTGQGATGQYF
.	13	TRBJ1-4	TRBV5-1	.	TGCGCCAGCAGCTTTCAACAGAAGGAAAAACTGTTTTTT	CASSFQQKEKLFF
TRBD2	16	TRBJ2-1	TRBV28	few	TGTGCCAGCAGCGCCCCGGGACTAGCGGGAGTCCATGAGCAGTTCTTC	CASSAPGLAGVHEQFF
TRBD1	19	TRBJ2-7	TRBV11-2	.	TGTGCCAGCAGCAACCTTAGGGGTGAGGGACAGGGACCTACCTACGAGCAGTACTTC	CASSNLRGEGQGPTYEQYF